Listed below are T cell receptor beta chains from one sample, sequenced in a study of cytotoxic CD8 clonotypes in ibrutinib-treated CLL. The repertoire was sequenced with immunoSEQ multiplex PCR; TCRdb's copy has only in-frame clones and lacks some. Of approximately 7,100 clones listed, around four fifths are singletons. This specimen consisted of PBMCs, obtained before ibrutinib treatment. The receptor source for this set is a human donor with chronic lymphocytic leukemia. The CDR3 runs from the conserved cysteine through the conserved F or W. A D gene is named only where the DNA matches it firmly. Clone size is not always given. Where it is, it says once, few, many or a class for expanded clones.

V: TRBV18
size: .
J: TRBJ2-5
D: .
DNA: TGTGCCAGCTCCCCGGGCGGAGAGACCCAGTACTTC
CDR3: CASSPGGETQYF

V: TRBV7-8
size: few
J: TRBJ1-5
D: .
DNA: TGTGCCAGCAGTTATCCAGGGGGCAATCAGCCCCAGCATTTT
CDR3: CASSYPGGNQPQHF

V: TRBV7-9
size: few
J: TRBJ1-5
D: TRBD1
DNA: TGTGCCAGCAGCAAGGACAGGCTTGGCAATCAGCCCCAGCATTTT
CDR3: CASSKDRLGNQPQHF

V: TRBV27
size: .
J: TRBJ2-1
D: .
DNA: TGTGCCAGCAAGATCAAAGGGCTGTCCTACAATGAGCAGTTCTTC
CDR3: CASKIKGLSYNEQFF

V: TRBV7-2
size: .
J: TRBJ1-3
D: .
DNA: TGTGCCAGCAGCTTAGCCGAGTTATCCTCTGGAAACACCATATATTTT
CDR3: CASSLAELSSGNTIYF

V: TRBV5-3
size: .
J: TRBJ2-7
D: .
DNA: TGTGCCAGAAGCGTGCTGGCGACTTCCTACGAGCAGTACTTC
CDR3: CARSVLATSYEQYF

V: TRBV28
size: few
J: TRBJ2-2
D: TRBD2
DNA: TGTGCCGGTGGACTAGCGGGAGTGGACACCGGGGAGCTGTTTTTT
CDR3: CAGGLAGVDTGELFF

V: TRBV15
size: .
J: TRBJ2-7
D: .
DNA: TGTGCCACCAGCAGAGATCCTTCATACGAGCAGTACTTC
CDR3: CATSRDPSYEQYF

V: TRBV28
size: once
J: TRBJ1-1
D: .
DNA: TGTGCCAGCAGTGTTACAGGGTATCGCACTGAAGCTTTCTTT
CDR3: CASSVTGYRTEAFF

V: TRBV18
size: few
J: TRBJ1-6
D: .
DNA: TGTGCCAGCTCACAGTATGGTTCCCATTCACCCCTCCACTTT
CDR3: CASSQYGSHSPLHF

V: TRBV19
size: .
J: TRBJ2-3
D: TRBD2
DNA: TGTGCCAGTAGTAGGGGACTAGCGGATACGCAGTATTTT
CDR3: CASSRGLADTQYF

V: TRBV7-2
size: .
J: TRBJ2-3
D: TRBD2
DNA: TGTGCCAGCAGCTATCCGGGACTAGCGGGGGGGCTGTATTTT
CDR3: CASSYPGLAGGLYF

V: TRBV7-2
size: once
J: TRBJ1-1
D: .
DNA: TGTGCCAGCAGCCGAAACTACAGGGACGAAGCTTTCTTT
CDR3: CASSRNYRDEAFF

V: TRBV10-1
size: .
J: TRBJ1-1
D: .
DNA: TGCGCCAGCAGTGAGTCCGAAGTCCTGAACACTGAAGCTTTCTTT
CDR3: CASSESEVLNTEAFF

V: TRBV2
size: few
J: TRBJ1-1
D: TRBD1
DNA: TGTGCCAGCAGAGTGACAGGGGCCGGGACTGAAGCTTTCTTT
CDR3: CASRVTGAGTEAFF

V: TRBV4-3
size: .
J: TRBJ2-2
D: TRBD1
DNA: TGCGCCAGCAGCCAAGACCAGACAGGGGTGAGCACCGGGGAGCTGTTTTTT
CDR3: CASSQDQTGVSTGELFF

V: TRBV5-1
size: .
J: TRBJ2-1
D: .
DNA: TGCGCCAGCAGTGGGGGTGGGGAGCAGTTCTTC
CDR3: CASSGGGEQFF

V: TRBV28
size: few
J: TRBJ1-2
D: .
DNA: TGTGCCAGCAGTTTGCGGGTGGGCTATGGCTACACCTTC
CDR3: CASSLRVGYGYTF

V: TRBV28
size: .
J: TRBJ1-2
D: .
DNA: TGTGCCAGCAGTGAGGATAATTCGCTTGGCTACACCTTC
CDR3: CASSEDNSLGYTF

V: TRBV4-3
size: .
J: TRBJ2-1
D: TRBD2
DNA: TGCGCCAGCAGCACCACGGGAGGGGGGTACAATGAGCAGTTCTTC
CDR3: CASSTTGGGYNEQFF

V: TRBV5-8
size: .
J: TRBJ1-3
D: .
DNA: TGTGCCAGCAGCTACCGGGAGAGTTATTCCCCTGGAAACACCATATATTTT
CDR3: CASSYRESYSPGNTIYF

V: TRBV2
size: .
J: TRBJ2-2
D: TRBD2
DNA: TGTGCCAGCCAATTAAGCGGGAGATCCGGGGAGCTGTTTTTT
CDR3: CASQLSGRSGELFF

V: TRBV7-9
size: .
J: TRBJ2-1
D: .
DNA: TGTGCCAGCAGCCCGCTGGGTGGGGGCCGGAATGAGCAGTTCTTC
CDR3: CASSPLGGGRNEQFF

V: TRBV25-1
size: .
J: TRBJ1-2
D: .
DNA: TGTGCCAGCAGCCCGGGGGCTAGATATGGCTACACCTTC
CDR3: CASSPGARYGYTF

V: TRBV2
size: .
J: TRBJ2-3
D: TRBD2
DNA: TGTGCCAGCAGTGGGGGACTAGCGGGAGTCCCTACGCAGTATTTT
CDR3: CASSGGLAGVPTQYF

V: TRBV5-1
size: .
J: TRBJ2-5
D: TRBD2
DNA: TGCGCCAGCAGCTTGGGGGGTGGCGGGAGTGTAGAGACCCAGTACTTC
CDR3: CASSLGGGGSVETQYF

V: TRBV30
size: .
J: TRBJ1-2
D: TRBD1
DNA: TGTGCCTGGACTGAGGCCGGGACAGGGGGGATCGGTGGCTACACCTTC
CDR3: CAWTEAGTGGIGGYTF

V: TRBV19
size: .
J: TRBJ2-1
D: .
DNA: TGTGCCAGTAGTCGTCAGGAGGTCAATGAGCAGTTCTTC
CDR3: CASSRQEVNEQFF

V: TRBV7-2
size: .
J: TRBJ2-3
D: .
DNA: TGTGCCAGCAGCTTAGTCCGGGCAGATACGCAGTATTTT
CDR3: CASSLVRADTQYF

V: TRBV28
size: .
J: TRBJ2-5
D: .
DNA: TGTGCCAGCAGACGAGAGACCCAGTACTTC
CDR3: CASRRETQYF

V: TRBV5-5
size: .
J: TRBJ1-1
D: .
DNA: TGTGCCAGCAGCTTGGAGTTAGGTGAAGCTTTCTTT
CDR3: CASSLELGEAFF

V: TRBV29-1
size: .
J: TRBJ2-5
D: .
DNA: TGCAGCGTTGAAGGCAGAATGTTAGGGACCCAGTACTTC
CDR3: CSVEGRMLGTQYF

V: TRBV6-5
size: .
J: TRBJ1-1
D: .
DNA: TGTGCCAGCAGTTACAAACCGTGGACAGATGAAGCTTTCTTT
CDR3: CASSYKPWTDEAFF

V: TRBV15
size: .
J: TRBJ1-4
D: TRBD1
DNA: TGTGCCACCGCAACAGGGGGCGGGTGGGAAAAACTGTTTTTT
CDR3: CATATGGGWEKLFF

V: TRBV15
size: .
J: TRBJ1-6
D: .
DNA: TGTGCCACCAGCAGAGTTTGGGGAAGGGGGGCCACCTTGAGCTCCTATAATTCACCCCTCCACTTT
CDR3: CATSRVWGRGATLSSYNSPLHF

V: TRBV15
size: .
J: TRBJ2-7
D: TRBD2
DNA: TGTGCCACCAGCAGACAGCGGGAGAATATTTACGAGCAGTACTTC
CDR3: CATSRQRENIYEQYF

V: TRBV11-2
size: .
J: TRBJ1-6
D: .
DNA: TGTGCCAGCGAAGCCGGGGGTTGGTCACCCCTCCACTTT
CDR3: CASEAGGWSPLHF

V: TRBV6-5
size: .
J: TRBJ2-1
D: TRBD1
DNA: TGTGCCAGCAGCCTCGACAGGGTTGAGTTCTTC
CDR3: CASSLDRVEFF

V: TRBV5-5
size: once
J: TRBJ1-6
D: .
DNA: TGTGCCAGCACCCAGACGGACCGCTCCTATAATTCACCCCTCCACTTT
CDR3: CASTQTDRSYNSPLHF

V: TRBV4-2
size: .
J: TRBJ1-4
D: TRBD1
DNA: TGTGCCAGCAGCCAAGATGGGATAACAGGGGCCGGCCCTAATGAAAAACTGTTTTTT
CDR3: CASSQDGITGAGPNEKLFF

V: TRBV19
size: once
J: TRBJ2-4
D: TRBD2
DNA: TGTGCCAGTAGTATATCAGCGGGGGCGCTGACGGTGGGCGCCAAAAACATTCAGTACTTC
CDR3: CASSISAGALTVGAKNIQYF

V: TRBV7-9
size: .
J: TRBJ1-1
D: TRBD1
DNA: TGTGCCAGCAGCTCTGGACAGGGGGCCAGGACTGAAGCTTTCTTT
CDR3: CASSSGQGARTEAFF

V: TRBV7-3
size: .
J: TRBJ2-3
D: .
DNA: TGTGCCAGCAGCTTATCAGGGGTAGGCACAGATACGCAGTATTTT
CDR3: CASSLSGVGTDTQYF

V: TRBV7-8
size: .
J: TRBJ2-5
D: TRBD1
DNA: TGTGCCAGCAGCTCAACGACAGGGGCCGAGACCCAGTACTTC
CDR3: CASSSTTGAETQYF

V: TRBV28
size: .
J: TRBJ1-2
D: .
DNA: TGTGCCAGCCACAGGGAATTTGGTACGCTTAACTATGGCTACACCTTC
CDR3: CASHREFGTLNYGYTF

V: TRBV28
size: .
J: TRBJ1-1
D: .
DNA: TGTGCCAGCAGTTTATTTCTCCGGGGTGGAAGGGCCGCGGAGACTGAAGCTTTCTTT
CDR3: CASSLFLRGGRAAETEAFF

V: TRBV29-1
size: .
J: TRBJ2-1
D: TRBD2
DNA: TGCAGCGTTCTGTCATATCTCTCTAGCGGGCGGGGGGAGGAGCAGTTCTTC
CDR3: CSVLSYLSSGRGEEQFF

V: TRBV2
size: .
J: TRBJ2-1
D: TRBD2
DNA: TGTGCCAGCAGTGAAGCGCTTGGCGGGAGGGGGGATGAGCAGTTCTTC
CDR3: CASSEALGGRGDEQFF

V: TRBV6-6
size: .
J: TRBJ2-7
D: .
DNA: TGTGCCAGCAGCCGCCGGGTCGACTACGAGCAGTACTTC
CDR3: CASSRRVDYEQYF

V: TRBV7-2
size: .
J: TRBJ1-1
D: TRBD1
DNA: TGTGCCAGCAGCTTAGTGGTCAGGGGGCGGTCAACTGAAGCTTTCTTT
CDR3: CASSLVVRGRSTEAFF

V: TRBV28
size: .
J: TRBJ1-1
D: .
DNA: TGTGCCAGCAGTCTTTTATTCAGGATTCAGGATGATACAAACAGGGACATTGAAGCTTTCTTT
CDR3: CASSLLFRIQDDTNRDIEAFF

V: TRBV28
size: .
J: TRBJ1-2
D: .
DNA: TGTGCCAGCAGCCCACCCGGCAATGGCTACACCTTC
CDR3: CASSPPGNGYTF

V: TRBV7-2
size: .
J: TRBJ1-2
D: TRBD1
DNA: TGTGCCAGCAGCTTAGATGACAGGGGCGGCTACACCTTC
CDR3: CASSLDDRGGYTF

V: TRBV2
size: .
J: TRBJ1-1
D: .
DNA: TGTGCCAGCAGTGAAGTAGAGAACACTGAAGCTTTCTTT
CDR3: CASSEVENTEAFF

V: TRBV7-3
size: few
J: TRBJ1-3
D: TRBD1
DNA: TGTGCCAGCAGTCCGACAGGGGGAGATGGAAACACCATATATTTT
CDR3: CASSPTGGDGNTIYF